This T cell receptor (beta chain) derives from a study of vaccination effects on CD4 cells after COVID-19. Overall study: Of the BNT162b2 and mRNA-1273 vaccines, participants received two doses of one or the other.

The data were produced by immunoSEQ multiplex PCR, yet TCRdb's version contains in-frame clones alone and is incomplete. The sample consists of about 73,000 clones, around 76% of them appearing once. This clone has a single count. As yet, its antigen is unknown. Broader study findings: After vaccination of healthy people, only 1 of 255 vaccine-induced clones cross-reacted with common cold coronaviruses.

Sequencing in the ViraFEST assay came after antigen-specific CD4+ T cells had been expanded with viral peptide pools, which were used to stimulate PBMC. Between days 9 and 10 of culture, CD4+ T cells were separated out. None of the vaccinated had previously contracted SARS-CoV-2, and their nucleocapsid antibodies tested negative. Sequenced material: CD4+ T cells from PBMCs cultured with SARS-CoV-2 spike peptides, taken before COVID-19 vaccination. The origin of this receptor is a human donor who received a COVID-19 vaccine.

CDR3 bases: TGTGCCACCAGCAGGGAGGGGATTGGGTACACCATATATTTT. It codes for CATSREGIGYTIYF. The chain recombines TRBV15 with TRBJ1-3; possible D gene TRBD1, 5 bases. Trimming stripped 3 bases from V and 8 bases from J, with 14 bases between. The CDR3 is made up of 14 amino acids. CDR1 LNHNV and CDR2 YYDKDF come from the germline V gene (reference sequence). Supplemented by reference TRBV15 and TRBJ1-3, the full variable domain reads DAMVIQNPRYQVTQFGKPVTLSCSQTLNHNVMYWYQQKSSQAPKLLFHYYDKDFNNEADTPDNFQSRRPNTSFCFLDIRSPGLGDTAMYLCATSREGIGYTIYFGEGSWLTVV.